This entry concerns a single T cell receptor (beta chain). Measured with immunoSEQ multiplex PCR; TCRdb has only the in-frame clones, and not every one. The sample includes about 63,000 clones, more than 80% of them seen just once. Germline values: CDR1 SGHNT, CDR2 YYREEE (reference sequence). Unmatched junction bases numbered 6, after V lost 7 bases and J lost 2 bases. This CDR3 contains 14 residues. These data come from a study of PD-L1 blockade in urothelial cancer. Study information: Most patients, about 85% of the 29, were males with bladder-origin cancer.

Documented time point: pretreatment peripheral blood. The source of this sequence is an older man with urothelial cancer. This specimen consisted of PBMCs, obtained around atezolizumab (anti-PD-L1) treatment. The chain recombines TRBV5-4 with TRBJ2-1; 7 nucleotides agree with TRBD2. CDR3 in DNA: TGTGCCAGCTGGGGAGGGGCCACCTACAATGAGCAGTTCTTC. Translating it yields CASWGGATYNEQFF.